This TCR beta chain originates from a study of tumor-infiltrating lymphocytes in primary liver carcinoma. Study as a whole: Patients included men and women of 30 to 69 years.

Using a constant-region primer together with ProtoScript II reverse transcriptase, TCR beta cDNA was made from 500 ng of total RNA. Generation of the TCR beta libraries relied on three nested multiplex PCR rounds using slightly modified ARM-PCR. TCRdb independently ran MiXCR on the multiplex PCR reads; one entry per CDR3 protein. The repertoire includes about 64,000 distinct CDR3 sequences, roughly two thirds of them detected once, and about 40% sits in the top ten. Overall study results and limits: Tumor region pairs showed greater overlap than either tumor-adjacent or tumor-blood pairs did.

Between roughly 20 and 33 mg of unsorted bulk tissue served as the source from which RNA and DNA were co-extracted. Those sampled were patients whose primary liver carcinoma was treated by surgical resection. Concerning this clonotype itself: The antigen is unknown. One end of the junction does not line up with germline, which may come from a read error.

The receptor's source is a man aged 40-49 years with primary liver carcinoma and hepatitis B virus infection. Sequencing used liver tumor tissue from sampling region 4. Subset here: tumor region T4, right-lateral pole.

The CDR3 spells CASSQGTGRSSYNEQIF. The CDR3 DNA follows: TGCGCCAGTAGCCAGGGGACGGGGAGGAGCTCCTACAATGAGCAGATCTTC. The chain joins TRBV4-1 to TRBJ2-1, with D perhaps TRBD1 or TRBD2 (6 bases each). The CDR3 spans 17 residues. Germline lookup yields CDR1 MGHRA and CDR2 YSYEKL.